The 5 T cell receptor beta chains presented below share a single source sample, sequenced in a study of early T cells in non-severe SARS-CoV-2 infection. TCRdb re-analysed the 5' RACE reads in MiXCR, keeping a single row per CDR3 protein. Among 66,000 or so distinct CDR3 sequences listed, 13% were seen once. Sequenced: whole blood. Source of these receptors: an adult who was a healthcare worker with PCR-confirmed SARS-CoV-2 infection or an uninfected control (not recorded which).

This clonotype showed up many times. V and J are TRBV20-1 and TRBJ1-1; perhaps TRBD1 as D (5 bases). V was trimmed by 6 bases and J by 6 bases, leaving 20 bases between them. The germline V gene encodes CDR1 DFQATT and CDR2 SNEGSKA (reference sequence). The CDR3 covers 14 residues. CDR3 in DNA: TGCAGTGCCGCTAAGAGTGGGGCGTTTTCTGAAGCTTTCTTT. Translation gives CSAAKSGAFSEAFF.

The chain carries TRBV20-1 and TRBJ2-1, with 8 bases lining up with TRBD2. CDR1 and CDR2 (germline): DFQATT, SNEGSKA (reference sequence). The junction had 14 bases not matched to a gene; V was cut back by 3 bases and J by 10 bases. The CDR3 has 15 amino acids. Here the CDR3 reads CSASPTWTSREEQFF. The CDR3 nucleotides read TGCAGTGCTAGCCCGACTTGGACTAGCCGAGAAGAGCAGTTCTTC.

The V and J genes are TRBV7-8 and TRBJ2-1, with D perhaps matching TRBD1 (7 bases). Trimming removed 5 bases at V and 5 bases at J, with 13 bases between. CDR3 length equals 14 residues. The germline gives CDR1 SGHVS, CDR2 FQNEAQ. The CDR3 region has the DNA TGTGCCAGCAGCAGGAGGGGGCAGGACAATGAGCAGTTCTTC. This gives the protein CASSRRGQDNEQFF.

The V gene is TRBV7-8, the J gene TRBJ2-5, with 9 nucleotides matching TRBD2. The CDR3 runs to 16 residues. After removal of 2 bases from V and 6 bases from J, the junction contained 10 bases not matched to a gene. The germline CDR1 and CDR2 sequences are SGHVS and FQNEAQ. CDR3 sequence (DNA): TGTGCCAGCAGCTTATCTCCTAGCGGGAAGGAAAAGACCCAGTACTTC. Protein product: CASSLSPSGKEKTQYF. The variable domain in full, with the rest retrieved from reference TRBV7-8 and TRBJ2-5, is GAGVSQSPRYKVAKRGQDVALRCDPISGHVSLFWYQQALGQGPEFLTYFQNEAQLDKSGLPSDRFFAERPEGSVSTLKIQRTQQEDSAVYLCASSLSPSGKEKTQYFGPGTRLLVL.

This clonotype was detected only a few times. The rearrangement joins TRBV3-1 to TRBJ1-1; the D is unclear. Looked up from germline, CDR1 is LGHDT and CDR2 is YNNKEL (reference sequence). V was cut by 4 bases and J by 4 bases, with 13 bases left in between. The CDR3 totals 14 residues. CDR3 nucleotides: TGTGCCAGCAGCCCCACATGGCTGGGCACTGAAGCTTTCTTT. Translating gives CASSPTWLGTEAFF.